A selection of T cell receptor beta chains follows, all from one sample in a study of glioma-infiltrating T cells after dendritic cell vaccination. Produced via immunoSEQ multiplex PCR; TCRdb's table is partial and in-frame only. The sample lists tens of thousands of clones; around 79% were seen once. The material was blood, obtained before dendritic cell vaccination. All receptors derive from a human donor with glioblastoma. CDR3s include the opening cysteine and the closing phenylalanine or tryptophan. A D gene is named only where the DNA matches it firmly. Only some rows state a clone size, as once, few, many or a class for expanded clones.

TRBJ2-7	once	TRBV6-1	TRBD2	CASSENSGAPYEQYF	TGTGCCAGCAGTGAAAATAGCGGGGCACCCTACGAGCAGTACTTC
TRBJ2-1	-	TRBV7-6	-	CASSLGGHSSYNEQFF	TGTGCCAGCAGCTTAGGGGGACATAGCTCCTACAATGAGCAGTTCTTC
TRBJ1-4	-	TRBV4-3	-	CASSQDLTPAREDEKLFF	TGCGCCAGCAGCCAAGATCTCACCCCTGCCAGGGAAGATGAAAAACTGTTTTTT
TRBJ2-7	-	TRBV19	-	CASSKPGTSSYEQYF	TGTGCCAGTAGTAAACCCGGGACATCTTCTTACGAGCAGTACTTC
TRBJ2-4	-	TRBV10-3	-	CAISAAGLDKNIQYF	TGTGCCATCAGTGCGGCAGGGTTGGACAAAAACATTCAGTACTTC
TRBJ2-1	-	TRBV12-5	TRBD2	CASGRSGRGEQFF	TGTGCTAGTGGTCGGAGCGGGAGAGGTGAGCAGTTCTTC
TRBJ1-4	-	TRBV5-8	TRBD1	CASSRRDSATNEKLFF	TGTGCCAGCAGCCGCCGGGACAGCGCAACTAATGAAAAACTGTTTTTT
TRBJ1-5	few	TRBV4-3	-	CASSPLIEHF	TGCGCCAGCAGCCCCCTAATTGAGCATTTT
TRBJ2-2	-	TRBV27	-	CASSFTGQGGRTGELFF	TGTGCCAGCAGTTTTACGGGGCAGGGGGGTCGGACCGGGGAGCTGTTTTTT
TRBJ2-4	-	TRBV28	-	CASTLNEAPSF	TGTGCCAGCACCCTAAATGAGGCCCCCAGCTTC
TRBJ2-1	-	TRBV28	TRBD1	CASSRQGASYNEQFF	TGTGCCAGCAGTCGGCAGGGGGCGAGTTACAATGAGCAGTTCTTC
TRBJ1-4	few	TRBV19	-	CASSTGTPNEKLFF	TGTGCCAGTAGTACCGGGACACCGAATGAAAAACTGTTTTTT
TRBJ2-2	-	TRBV7-2	-	CASSPVDRNTGELFF	TGTGCCAGCAGCCCTGTGGACAGAAACACCGGGGAGCTGTTTTTT
TRBJ2-3	-	TRBV10-3	TRBD2	CAIKATSALKKGTDTQYF	TGTGCCATCAAGGCGACTAGCGCCCTCAAAAAGGGCACAGATACGCAGTATTTT
TRBJ2-7	few	TRBV4-1	TRBD1	CASSQGADRVTYEQYF	TGCGCCAGCAGCCAAGGGGCTGACAGGGTAACCTACGAGCAGTACTTC
TRBJ1-2	-	TRBV4-2	TRBD1	CASSQDPGTGGPYGYTF	TGTGCCAGCAGCCAAGATCCCGGGACAGGGGGGCCCTATGGCTACACCTTC
TRBJ1-2	-	TRBV7-9	TRBD1	CASTQQGFEGYTF	TGTGCCAGCACCCAACAGGGGTTTGAGGGCTACACCTTC
TRBJ1-2	-	TRBV5-6	-	CASSQGPTGYGYTF	TGTGCCAGCAGCCAGGGGCCTACAGGCTATGGCTACACCTTC
TRBJ1-2	-	TRBV4-1	TRBD1	CASSQEGTGGGYGYTF	TGCGCCAGCAGCCAAGAAGGTACAGGGGGCGGCTATGGCTACACCTTC
TRBJ1-4	-	TRBV4-3	-	CASSQDLGQGGEKLFF	TGCGCCAGCAGCCAAGATCTGGGGCAGGGAGGTGAAAAACTGTTTTTT
TRBJ2-1	-	TRBV4-2	-	CASSQSLADHNEQFF	TGTGCCAGCAGCCAATCGTTAGCGGACCACAATGAGCAGTTCTTC
TRBJ2-7	-	TRBV9	-	CASSVGGPEVYEQYF	TGTGCCAGCAGCGTAGGAGGGCCGGAGGTCTACGAGCAGTACTTC
TRBJ2-2	-	TRBV18	-	CASSPRRQNTGELFF	TGTGCCAGCTCGCCGAGACGACAAAACACCGGGGAGCTGTTTTTT
TRBJ2-4	-	TRBV5-5	TRBD1	CASSGTGEKNIQYF	TGTGCCAGCAGCGGGACAGGGGAGAAAAACATTCAGTACTTC
TRBJ1-1	-	TRBV27	TRBD1	CASSPRTGGTEAFF	TGTGCCAGCAGTCCACGGACAGGGGGCACTGAAGCTTTCTTT
TRBJ2-7	few	TRBV10-3	TRBD1	CAISEAPDRVLPPYEQYF	TGTGCCATCAGTGAGGCCCCGGACAGGGTCCTACCCCCCTACGAGCAGTACTTC
TRBJ1-2	-	TRBV25-1	TRBD1	CASSLPGTGSGYTF	TGTGCCAGCAGTCTCCCCGGGACAGGGAGTGGCTACACCTTC
TRBJ2-6	-	TRBV2	-	CASSERQVTAGAYSGANVLTF	TGTGCCAGCAGTGAACGTCAGGTTACCGCGGGGGCCTACTCTGGGGCCAACGTCCTGACTTTC
TRBJ1-4	-	TRBV7-2	TRBD1	CASRRDRASATNEKLFF	TGTGCCAGCCGCCGGGACAGGGCTTCAGCAACTAATGAAAAACTGTTTTTT
TRBJ2-3	-	TRBV5-1	TRBD2	CASSLATAGGTDTQYF	TGCGCCAGCAGCTTGGCGACGGCGGGAGGAACAGATACGCAGTATTTT
TRBJ1-1	-	TRBV12-5	-	CASGRGTGISEAFF	TGTGCTAGTGGCCGCGGGACCGGGATAAGTGAAGCTTTCTTT
TRBJ2-3	-	TRBV13	-	CASSFRADTQYF	TGTGCCAGCAGCTTCAGGGCAGATACGCAGTATTTT
TRBJ2-3	-	TRBV9	-	CASSDQSTQGNTQYF	TGTGCCAGCAGCGACCAATCGACACAGGGAAATACGCAGTATTTT
TRBJ2-1	once	TRBV5-1	-	CASSLGGGESYNEQFF	TGCGCCAGCAGCTTGGGGGGGGGCGAATCCTACAATGAGCAGTTCTTC
TRBJ2-3	once	TRBV6-6	-	CASRRDSKTTLDTQYF	TGTGCCAGCAGACGGGACTCCAAGACCACATTAGATACGCAGTATTTT
TRBJ2-7	few	TRBV5-1	TRBD1	CASREEGGLNEQYF	TGCGCCAGCAGGGAAGAAGGGGGCTTAAACGAGCAGTACTTC
TRBJ2-7	-	TRBV5-4	TRBD1	CASSREGAGYEQYF	TGTGCCAGCAGCCGCGAGGGGGCTGGCTACGAGCAGTACTTC
TRBJ2-5	-	TRBV18	TRBD2	CASSPQTTFAGGYQETQYF	TGTGCCAGCTCACCTCAGACCACGTTCGCGGGAGGGTACCAAGAGACCCAGTACTTC
TRBJ2-1	-	TRBV29-1	TRBD2	CSVETSGKKGEQFF	TGCAGCGTTGAAACTAGCGGGAAGAAGGGTGAGCAGTTCTTC
TRBJ2-5	-	TRBV7-2	TRBD2	CASSSRTSGRADGKTQYF	TGTGCCAGCAGCTCCCGGACTAGCGGGAGGGCCGATGGGAAGACCCAGTACTTC
TRBJ2-7	-	TRBV7-9	TRBD1	CASSALTGSTYEQYF	TGTGCCAGCAGCGCTTTGACAGGGTCTACCTACGAGCAGTACTTC
TRBJ1-2	-	TRBV5-1	-	CASSLRAGSDGYTF	TGCGCCAGCAGCTTGAGGGCAGGGTCAGATGGCTACACCTTC
TRBJ1-2	-	TRBV27	-	CASSFSTGTDGYTF	TGTGCCAGCAGTTTTTCTACAGGGACGGATGGCTACACCTTC
TRBJ2-1	-	TRBV6-4	-	CASSGTANNEQFF	TGTGCCAGCAGTGGAACAGCCAACAATGAGCAGTTCTTC
TRBJ1-2	few	TRBV30	-	CAWSPPARGYTF	TGTGCCTGGAGTCCCCCCGCGAGGGGCTACACCTTC
TRBJ2-1	few	TRBV27	-	CASSLETTYEQFF	TGTGCCAGCAGTTTAGAGACTACGTATGAGCAGTTCTTC
TRBJ2-7	-	TRBV28	TRBD2	CASSPPSGLGRYEQYF	TGTGCCAGCAGTCCGCCCTCGGGACTAGGCCGATACGAGCAGTACTTC
TRBJ1-1	few	TRBV5-4	-	CASSLAGLYTEAFF	TGTGCCAGCAGCTTGGCCGGACTATACACTGAAGCTTTCTTT
TRBJ1-3	-	TRBV9	-	CASSVADSYSGNTIYF	TGTGCCAGCAGCGTAGCGGACAGCTACTCTGGAAACACCATATATTTT
TRBJ2-5	few	TRBV28	TRBD2	CASSLIRGGKETQYF	TGTGCCAGCAGTTTAATACGGGGGGGTAAAGAGACCCAGTACTTC
TRBJ1-2	once	TRBV13	TRBD1	CASSHRDRVVPNYGYTF	TGTGCCAGCAGCCACCGGGACAGAGTAGTCCCTAACTATGGCTACACCTTC
TRBJ2-1	-	TRBV9	TRBD2	CASSLAGSVEQFF	TGTGCCAGCAGCCTAGCGGGATCAGTAGAGCAGTTCTTC
TRBJ2-1	-	TRBV28	TRBD1	CASSLVWDRDHNEQFF	TGTGCCAGCAGTTTAGTCTGGGACAGGGACCACAATGAGCAGTTCTTC
TRBJ1-2	-	TRBV10-3	TRBD1	CTISGGQGINYGYTF	TGTACCATCAGTGGTGGACAGGGGATTAACTATGGCTACACCTTC
TRBJ2-7	-	TRBV7-9	TRBD1	CASSPRTGGIHEQYF	TGTGCCAGCAGCCCTAGGACAGGGGGCATCCACGAGCAGTACTTC